One TCR beta chain is described in this entry. Antigen unknown. The CDR3 is made up of 15 amino acids. The J segment lost 4 bases and the V segment lost 3 bases, leaving 3 bases of the junction unmatched. Germline lookup yields CDR1 MNHEY and CDR2 SMNVEV (reference sequence). With constant-segment primers, 5'RACE yielded cDNA libraries of TCR alpha and TCR beta that carried sample barcodes and UMIs. One entry per CDR3 protein results from TCRdb running MiXCR on the 5' RACE reads. Of around 300,000 distinct CDR3 sequences in the sample, about 13% were seen once. The data were taken from a study of T-cell memory formation after mild COVID-19. Study results and limitations: Clones that contracted clustered mainly in CM and EM if CD4+ and in EMRA if CD8+. There was a balanced CD4/CD8 profile in clones contracting day 15 to 85, and later expanders leaned CD4+. Some clones that responded turned up in pre-infection memory, which suggests that cross-reactive memory joined in.

The clonotype was recovered from a man between 18 and 29 years old who had mild COVID-19 (a few samples of this study predate the infection). Cell type and time point are not known. The rearrangement joins TRBV27 to TRBJ2-3, with 11 positions matching TRBD2. Input material: PBMCs or a T cell subset sorted from them (not recorded which). The CDR3 spells CASSLASGGSDTQYF. The CDR3 DNA reads as TGTGCCAGCAGTTTGGCTAGCGGGGGGTCAGATACGCAGTATTTT.